This passage covers 22 T cell receptor beta chains from one sample sequenced in a study of blood T cell repertoires in COVID-19. Data came from immunoSEQ multiplex PCR; TCRdb stores just in-frame clones and leaves some out. The table has about 230,000 clones, 80% to 90% seen once. Material for sequencing was PBMCs or T cells enriched from blood (not recorded which). The origin of the receptors is a woman in her 50s in a cohort exposed to, infected with or recovered from COVID-19 (not recorded which).

V is TRBV6-1 and J is TRBJ1-2, with TRBD1 matching over 9 bases. Looked up from germline, CDR1 is MNHNS and CDR2 is SASEGT. The CDR3 loop spans 17 amino acids. Trimming at V came to 4 bases and at J to 0 bases, leaving 9 bases not matched to a gene. CDR3 nucleotide sequence: TGTGCCAGCAGTGGGCCGGGACAGGGTCTAGCTAACTATGGCTACACCTTC. Its protein is CASSGPGQGLANYGYTF.

This chain's CDR3 is CASSLPGGGGETQYF. CDR3 coding DNA: TGTGCCAGCAGCCTCCCTGGGGGGGGCGGAGAGACCCAGTACTTC. The rearrangement joins TRBV2 to TRBJ2-5, with D maybe TRBD2 (7 bases). The CDR3 totals 15 residues. CDR1 is SNHLY, CDR2 FYNNEI, per germline. V was pared by 6 bases and J by 4 bases, with 18 bases between. The whole variable domain, remainder taken from reference TRBV2 and TRBJ2-5, is EPEVTQTPSHQVTQMGQEVILRCVPISNHLYFYWYRQILGQKVEFLVSFYNNEISEKSEIFDDQFSVERPDGSNFTLKIRSTKLEDSAMYFCASSLPGGGGETQYFGPGTRLLVL.

This clone was observed once. V and J are TRBV4-3 and TRBJ1-6; 8 nucleotides match TRBD1. CDR1 and CDR2 (germline): LGHNA, YSLEER. The CDR3 consists of 14 residues. The junction had 2 bases not matched to a gene; V was cut back by 4 bases and J by 6 bases. For the CDR3, the DNA is TGCGCCAGCAGCCCGACAGGGGCTAATTCACCCCTCCACTTT. As protein: CASSPTGANSPLHF.

This chain joins TRBV5-6 and TRBJ2-3; D might be TRBD1 (5 bases). V was shortened by 4 bases and J by 2 bases, with 8 bases between the two germline ends. Germline CDR1 SGHDT, CDR2 YYEEEE. The length of the CDR3 is 13 residues. The CDR3 is CASSPRATDTQYF. The DNA of the CDR3 is TGTGCCAGCAGCCCCAGGGCCACAGATACGCAGTATTTT.

V and J are TRBV19 and TRBJ1-6; D is undetermined. The CDR3 totals 15 residues. Deletions cut 3 bases from V and 0 bases from J, with 6 bases between. Germline V gene lookup returns CDR1 LNHDA and CDR2 SQIVND (reference sequence). CDR3 in DNA: TGTGCCAGTAGTATCGCTAGCTCCTATAATTCACCCCTCCACTTT. Translating it yields CASSIASSYNSPLHF.

V gene TRBV5-8 combines with J gene TRBJ2-7; 8 nucleotides match TRBD2. This CDR3 region has 15 residues. Per germline, CDR1 SGHTS and CDR2 YDEGEE. V was pared by 1 base and J by 1 base, with 4 bases of the junction left unmatched. The CDR3 spells CASSLQRGRSYEQYF. The DNA of the CDR3 is TGTGCCAGCAGCTTGCAGCGGGGGCGTTCCTACGAGCAGTACTTC.

This sequence joins TRBV11-2 and TRBJ2-7; 7 nucleotides match TRBD1. The CDR3 has 14 amino acids. J lost 3 bases, V lost 1 base, and 3 bases had no gene match. Germline V gene lookup returns CDR1 SGHAT and CDR2 FQNNGV. The CDR3 DNA sequence: TGTGCCAGCAGCTTAGCGGCAGGGGGCTACGAGCAGTACTTC. It yields the protein CASSLAAGGYEQYF.

This clone is a singleton in its sample. V and J are TRBV11-2 and TRBJ1-3; 7 bases agree with TRBD1. Looked up from germline, CDR1 is SGHAT and CDR2 is FQNNGV. The CDR3 is made up of 15 amino acids. V shed 5 bases and J 0 bases; nucleotides not matched to a gene: 4. CDR3 DNA: TGTGCCAGCAGCAAACACAGGGGCTCTGGAAACACCATATATTTT. This gives the protein CASSKHRGSGNTIYF.

V gene TRBV6-4 combines with J gene TRBJ1-2; D is perhaps TRBD1 (5 bases). Germline-derived CDR1 and CDR2 are MRHNA and SNTAGT. The CDR3 is 16 residues long. V gave up 7 bases and J gave up 5 bases, with 23 bases separating them. Written as DNA, the CDR3 is TGTGCCAGCACTATGTTCCCAGGGTCGTGGGTGTATGGCTACACCTTC. Translating it yields CASTMFPGSWVYGYTF.

This clone was seen more than once but under ten times. This chain uses TRBV7-9 with TRBJ2-7, with 9 bases fitting TRBD2. This CDR3 comprises 15 residues. The ends lost 2 bases at V and 3 bases at J; junction bases unmatched: 5. Germline V lookup: CDR1 SEHNR, CDR2 FQNEAQ (reference sequence). The CDR3 loop reads CASSLREAGGYEQYF. CDR3 nucleotides: TGTGCCAGCAGCTTAAGGGAAGCGGGGGGCTACGAGCAGTACTTC.

With regard to this clone: Additional DNA sequences in this sample encode the identical CDR3. The V and J genes are TRBV5-1 and TRBJ2-5; D gene uncertain. Germline CDR1 SGHRS, CDR2 YFSETQ. Trimming left V 3 bases short and J 2 bases short, with 2 bases between. The CDR3 contains 11 residues. The CDR3 loop is CASSSQETQYF. Here the CDR3 DNA reads TGCGCCAGCAGCTCTCAAGAGACCCAGTACTTC.

V is TRBV10-2 and J is TRBJ2-5; D perhaps matches TRBD2 (6 bases). This CDR3 has 14 amino acids. Trimming shortened V by 6 bases and J by 0 bases, and 11 bases separated the two germline ends. CDR1 is WSHSY, CDR2 SAAADI, per germline. This CDR3 is CASRSGTYQETQYF. DNA of the CDR3: TGCGCCAGCAGATCCGGGACTTACCAAGAGACCCAGTACTTC.

The V and J genes are TRBV6-2 or TRBV6-3 and TRBJ1-5, with D possibly TRBD1 on 5 matching bases. The CDR3 length is 13 residues. Per the germline V gene, CDR1 is MNHEY and CDR2 is SVGEGT. Trimming pared 2 bases from V and 4 bases from J, leaving 6 bases between. The CDR3 DNA reads as TGTGCCAGCAGTTACGGACAAAATCAGCCCCAGCATTTT. This sequence encodes CASSYGQNQPQHF.

The V call is TRBV4-1, the J call TRBJ1-2; TRBD1 might be the D (5 bases). The V gene lost 3 bases and the J gene lost 8 bases, with 16 bases spanning the gap. There are 14 residues in the CDR3. Looked up from germline, CDR1 is MGHRA and CDR2 is YSYEKL. CDR3 residues: CASSQKDGAGGYTF. Written as DNA, the CDR3 is TGCGCCAGCAGCCAGAAGGACGGGGCGGGAGGCTACACCTTC.

This chain uses TRBV12-3 or TRBV12-4 with TRBJ2-1; 7 bases fit TRBD2. Germline trimming cut 3 bases from V and 12 bases from J; bases unmatched to any gene: 5. The CDR3 length is 12 residues. The CDR3 coding sequence is TGTGCCAGCAGTTTTGGTTTAGCGGGGCAGTTCTTC. Translation: CASSFGLAGQFF.

The chain is built from TRBV7-6 and TRBJ2-7, with 11 bases aligning to TRBD2. V lost 1 base, J lost 3 bases, and 2 bases stayed unmatched. CDR1 SGHVS and CDR2 FNYEAQ come from the germline V gene. This CDR3 region has 15 residues. CDR3: CASSLGSGGGYEQYF. DNA of the CDR3: TGTGCCAGCAGCTTAGGTAGCGGGGGGGGCTACGAGCAGTACTTC. The whole variable domain, filled in from reference TRBV7-6 and TRBJ2-7, reads GAGVSQSPRYKVTKRGQDVALRCDPISGHVSLYWYRQALGQGPEFLTYFNYEAQQDKSGLPNDRFSAERPEGSISTLTIQRTEQRDSAMYRCASSLGSGGGYEQYFGPGTRLTVT.

This clone was picked up a small number of times. The chain joins TRBV7-9 to TRBJ1-4; 9 bases fit TRBD1. The CDR3 runs to 14 residues. V was pared by 4 bases and J by 5 bases, with 2 bases of the junction left unmatched. Germline loops: CDR1 SEHNR, CDR2 FQNEAQ (reference sequence). The CDR3 coding sequence is TGTGCCAGCAGCTCCGGGACAGGGAATGAAAAACTGTTTTTT. Translation gives CASSSGTGNEKLFF.

V is TRBV4-2 and J is TRBJ2-7; 7 bases agree with TRBD2. V was clipped by 2 bases and J by 2 bases; unmatched bases: 3. This CDR3 has 14 residues. Looked up from germline, CDR1 is LGHNA and CDR2 is YNFKEQ. CDR3 protein: CASSQQRGAYEQYF. The CDR3 DNA reads TGTGCCAGCAGCCAACAACGGGGGGCCTACGAGCAGTACTTC.

This chain links TRBV5-1 with TRBJ2-7; 9 nucleotides align to TRBD1. The CDR3 has 15 amino acids. V gave up 3 bases and J gave up 2 bases; unmatched junction bases: 6. Germline V gene sequence: CDR1 SGHRS, CDR2 YFSETQ. The CDR3 nucleotides are TGCGCCAGCAGCTCTGGGCGGACAGGGGCCTACGAGCAGTACTTC. As protein: CASSSGRTGAYEQYF.

This clone appeared a few times. The J gene is TRBJ1-2, the V gene TRBV28; D gene uncertain. The CDR3 sequence is 16 residues long. The germline V and J ends were trimmed by 6 bases and 4 bases, with 21 bases remaining between them. The germline CDR1 and CDR2 sequences are MDHEN and SYDVKM. Here the CDR3 reads CASSSGDWTKLYGYTF. CDR3 nucleotides: TGTGCCAGCAGCTCCGGAGACTGGACTAAGCTCTATGGCTACACCTTC.

This chain connects TRBV28 to TRBJ1-6; 10 bases are shared with TRBD1. In germline, CDR1 is MDHEN, CDR2 SYDVKM. V shed 3 bases, J shed 0 bases, and the junction held 2 bases outside the gene matches. This CDR3 comprises 17 residues. CDR3 sequence reads: CASSLRDRGSYNSPLHF. Written as DNA, the CDR3 is TGTGCCAGCAGTTTGCGGGACAGGGGCTCCTATAATTCACCCCTCCACTTT.

The J gene is TRBJ1-5, the V gene TRBV18, with 8 positions matching TRBD1. Trimming took 0 bases from V and 2 from J; bases not matched to a gene: 3. The CDR3 has 16 residues. Germline CDR1 reads KGHSH; CDR2 reads LQKENI. CDR3 loop: CASSPPDRAGNQPQHF. As DNA, the CDR3 is TGTGCCAGCTCACCACCGGACAGGGCAGGCAATCAGCCCCAGCATTTT.